These 19 T cell receptor beta chains came from one sample sequenced in a study of Tregs in tolerant kidney transplant recipients. Data came from immunoSEQ multiplex PCR; TCRdb stores just in-frame clones and leaves some out. In the table there are about 77,000 clones, 95% to 98% of which are singletons. Sequenced material: CD4+ T cells from blood, taken before the transplant. These receptors were obtained from a human donor who received a combined kidney and bone marrow transplant.

The chain links TRBV7-9 to TRBJ2-7, with D maybe TRBD1 (6 bases). This CDR3 has 13 residues. The germline CDR1 and CDR2 sequences are SEHNR and FQNEAQ (reference sequence). In DNA form, the CDR3 reads TGTGCAGGATCCAGGGACACCTACTACGAGCAGTACTTC. Translated: CAGSRDTYYEQYF.

This sequence joins TRBV30 and TRBJ1-5; D might be TRBD1 (5 bases). This CDR3 spans 13 amino acids. Germline V gives CDR1 GTSNPN, CDR2 SVGIG (reference sequence). Trimming pared 4 bases from V and 5 bases from J, leaving 12 bases between. The CDR3 loop is CAWNIDSHQPQHF. CDR3 nucleotides: TGTGCCTGGAATATTGACAGCCATCAGCCCCAGCATTTT.

The chain employs TRBV6-5 and TRBJ1-2; TRBD1 might be the D (6 bases). Trimming left V 6 bases short and J 5 bases short, with 16 bases between. CDR1 and CDR2 from the germline V gene are MNHEY and SVGAGI. The CDR3 sequence is 14 residues long. The CDR3: CASSRDTQWYGYTF. The CDR3 DNA is TGTGCCAGCAGCCGGGACACGCAATGGTATGGCTACACCTTC.

The V call is TRBV7-3, the J call TRBJ2-1; 8 bases fit TRBD1. The CDR3 is made up of 15 amino acids. Trimming took 5 bases from V and 7 from J; bases not matched to a gene: 10. The germline V gene encodes CDR1 SGHTA and CDR2 FQGTGA. CDR3 loop: CASSHGPQGGNEQFF. CDR3 in DNA: TGTGCCAGCAGCCATGGGCCACAGGGGGGTAATGAGCAGTTCTTC.

The chain recombines TRBV18 with TRBJ2-7; 9 nucleotides match TRBD2. The CDR3 runs to 16 residues. V gave up 3 bases and J gave up 6 bases; unmatched junction bases: 12. The germline V gene encodes CDR1 KGHSH and CDR2 LQKENI. The CDR3: CASSPEGNSGSLEQYF. The DNA of the CDR3 is TGTGCCAGCTCACCCGAAGGGAATAGCGGGAGCCTCGAGCAGTACTTC.

This clone has only one observation. The chain combines TRBV20-1 with TRBJ1-2; tentatively, D is TRBD1 (5 bases). V was pared by 8 bases and J by 2 bases, with 9 bases between. Germline CDR1 is DFQATT and CDR2 is SNEGSKA (reference sequence). The length of the CDR3 is 11 residues. The CDR3 bases are TGCAGTTCCAGGGTGAACTATGGCTACACCTTC. Translating it yields CSSRVNYGYTF.

V gene TRBV19 combines with J gene TRBJ1-1, with 7 bases matching TRBD1. Germline V CDR1 and CDR2: LNHDA, SQIVND (reference sequence). V trimming: 5 bases; J trimming: 0 bases; junction bases outside the gene matches: 12. This CDR3 region has 17 residues. The CDR3 loop is CASSPEGTAFMNTEAFF. CDR3 nucleotide sequence: TGTGCCAGTAGTCCAGAGGGGACAGCCTTCATGAACACTGAAGCTTTCTTT.

The chain joins TRBV28 to TRBJ2-2; TRBD2 might be the D (7 bases). Per the germline V gene, CDR1 is MDHEN and CDR2 is SYDVKM. Trimming pared 6 bases from V and 3 bases from J, leaving 20 bases between. CDR3 length equals 17 residues. The CDR3 is CASRQGGATRYTGELFF. CDR3 nucleotides: TGTGCCAGCAGGCAAGGGGGGGCTACTCGTTACACCGGGGAGCTGTTTTTT.

This clone occurred once. The chain links TRBV4-1 to TRBJ1-6; D perhaps matches TRBD1 (5 bases). CDR3 length equals 17 residues. From germline, CDR1 is MGHRA and CDR2 YSYEKL. With 4 bases removed from V and 4 bases from J, the gap between germline ends came to 17 bases. The CDR3 is CASSPIREVLYNSPLHF. The CDR3 coding sequence is TGCGCCAGCAGCCCGATCAGGGAGGTCTTGTATAATTCACCCCTCCACTTT.

V is TRBV7-6 and J is TRBJ2-7, with 7 bases identical to TRBD1. Germline V gives CDR1 SGHVS, CDR2 FNYEAQ. The CDR3 spans 15 residues. V trimming: 5 bases; J trimming: 0 bases; junction bases outside the gene matches: 7. The CDR3 bases are TGTGCCAGCAGCAAGGGGGCTGGGAGCTCCTACGAGCAGTACTTC. Translated: CASSKGAGSSYEQYF.

This clone was detected once. V and J are TRBV5-1 and TRBJ1-1; tentative D call: TRBD1 (5 bases). Germline values: CDR1 SGHRS, CDR2 YFSETQ. The CDR3 is 15 amino acids. V was shortened by 3 bases and J by 2 bases, with 14 bases between the two germline ends. The CDR3 loop is CASSWRGEDNTEAFF. The DNA for the CDR3 is TGCGCCAGCAGCTGGCGAGGGGAGGATAACACTGAAGCTTTCTTT.

J is TRBJ2-6 and V is TRBV5-4, with D possibly matching TRBD1 (5 bases). The CDR3 consists of 15 residues. The ends were cut back, 5 bases at V and 4 bases at J, with 13 bases in the middle. Germline lookup yields CDR1 SGHNT and CDR2 YYREEE (reference sequence). The CDR3 DNA reads as TGTGCCAGCAGTGGTTCAGGGTCAGGGGCCAACGTCCTGACTTTC. Amino acids: CASSGSGSGANVLTF.

This clone was seen only once. CDR3 nucleotides: TGCAGCGTTGAGCGGGTGTACGGAAACACCATATATTTT. This gives the protein CSVERVYGNTIYF. The V and J genes are TRBV29-1 and TRBJ1-3; D is unclear. This CDR3 is built from 13 residues. V was cut by 3 bases and J by 4 bases, with 10 bases left in between. The germline gives CDR1 SQVTM, CDR2 ANQGSEA.

This rearrangement joins TRBV11-1 to TRBJ1-5; no clear D. The V end was cut by 6 bases, the J end by 0 bases, with 18 bases between. The CDR3 contains 17 residues. Germline loops: CDR1 SGHAT, CDR2 FQDESV (reference sequence). Here the CDR3 reads CASRPLLGLDSNQPQHF. In DNA form, the CDR3 reads TGTGCCAGCAGGCCACTTCTGGGCTTAGATAGCAATCAGCCCCAGCATTTT. The variable domain in full, with the rest retrieved from reference TRBV11-1 and TRBJ1-5, is EAEVAQSPRYKITEKSQAVAFWCDPISGHATLYWYRQILGQGPELLVQFQDESVVDDSQLPKDRFSAERLKGVDSTLKIQPAELGDSAMYLCASRPLLGLDSNQPQHFGDGTRLSIL.

V is TRBV7-2 and J is TRBJ2-7; D not resolved. CDR3 size: 14 residues. Germline V gene sequence: CDR1 SGHTA, CDR2 FQGNSA. The V gene lost 1 base and the J gene lost 7 bases, with 14 bases spanning the gap. The CDR3 nucleotides read TGTGCCAGCAGCTTAGGAGTCGCTTTTAGTGAGCAGTACTTC. This sequence encodes CASSLGVAFSEQYF.

This clone was seen a single time. V gene TRBV2 combines with J gene TRBJ1-2, with TRBD1 identical over 7 bases. The CDR3 extends over 14 amino acids. The V and J ends lost 5 bases and 5 bases, in that order; junction bases with no gene match: 8. Per germline, CDR1 SNHLY and CDR2 FYNNEI. In DNA, the CDR3 is TGTGCCAGCAGTAACCAGGGGGTCGGTTATGGCTACACCTTC. Its protein is CASSNQGVGYGYTF.

The chain is built from TRBV25-1 and TRBJ2-5; TRBD2 aligns across 11 bases. This CDR3 is 15 amino acids long. Germline values: CDR1 MGHDK, CDR2 SYGVNS. V gave up 3 bases and J gave up 2 bases; unmatched junction bases: 2. This chain's CDR3 is CASSETSGEQETQYF. The DNA for the CDR3 is TGTGCCAGCAGTGAGACTAGCGGGGAGCAAGAGACCCAGTACTTC. The full variable domain, its missing parts supplied by reference TRBV25-1 and TRBJ2-5, is EADIYQTPRYLVIGTGKKITLECSQTMGHDKMYWYQQDPGMELHLIHYSYGVNSTEKGDLSSESTVSRIRTEHFPLTLESARPSHTSQYLCASSETSGEQETQYFGPGTRLLVL.

The chain joins TRBV6-6 to TRBJ2-4; D call uncertain. Germline V CDR1 and CDR2: MNHNY, SVGAGI (reference sequence). The CDR3 contains 16 residues. Deletions cut 8 bases from V and 0 bases from J, with 17 bases between. CDR3 amino acids: CASRRAANLAKNIQYF. The CDR3 DNA is TGTGCCAGCCGAAGAGCAGCGAACCTAGCCAAAAACATTCAGTACTTC.

This clone was counted once. V gene TRBV7-2 combines with J gene TRBJ1-4; D is ambiguous. The CDR3 totals 17 residues. V was shortened by 1 base and J by 6 bases, with 18 bases between the two germline ends. The germline V gene encodes CDR1 SGHTA and CDR2 FQGNSA. Written as DNA, the CDR3 is TGTGCCAGCAGCTTAGGGGCCATGGGCGTGGGTGATGAAAAACTGTTTTTT. This encodes CASSLGAMGVGDEKLFF.